Below, 31 T cell receptor beta chains from the same sample are listed, as sequenced in a study of early T cells in non-severe SARS-CoV-2 infection. TCRdb analysed the 5' RACE reads with MiXCR anew, one entry per CDR3 protein. The repertoire holds tens of thousands of distinct CDR3 sequences, 9.5% to 13% seen once, with under 10% in the top ten. The sequencing here drew on whole blood, taken at baseline. These receptors were collected from an adult who was a healthcare worker with PCR-confirmed SARS-CoV-2 infection or an uninfected control (not recorded which).

Only a few counts were recorded for this clonotype. The gene calls are TRBV5-1 and TRBJ2-7, with TRBD2 matching over 10 bases. The J segment lost 0 bases and the V segment lost 4 bases, leaving 7 bases of the junction unmatched. Per the germline V gene, CDR1 is SGHRS and CDR2 is YFSETQ. The CDR3 runs to 16 residues. Here the CDR3 reads CASSPLAGDPSYEQYF. DNA of the CDR3: TGCGCCAGCAGCCCGCTAGCGGGGGACCCCTCCTACGAGCAGTACTTC.

This clonotype was seen a handful of times. The chain combines TRBV3-1 with TRBJ2-7; D is perhaps TRBD2 (5 bases). The CDR3 loop spans 14 amino acids. Trimming stripped 4 bases from V and 6 bases from J, with 16 bases between. Germline V lookup: CDR1 LGHDT, CDR2 YNNKEL (reference sequence). In DNA, the CDR3 is TGTGCCAGCAGCCTCCGGGCCCTAGCCGGCGAGCAGTACTTC. This codes for CASSLRALAGEQYF.

This chain links TRBV6-2 or TRBV6-3 with TRBJ2-1, with D hard to call. Per the germline V gene, CDR1 is MNHEY and CDR2 is SVGEGT. The CDR3 runs 13 residues. V lost 5 bases and J lost 4, with 9 bases in between. CDR3 nucleotide sequence: TGTGCCAGCAGTGGGGATTATTACAATGAGCAGTTCTTC. This gives the protein CASSGDYYNEQFF.

This clonotype was seen repeatedly, ten times or more. The chain couples TRBV11-2 to TRBJ2-6, with D hard to call. CDR3 length: 17 amino acids. V shed 5 bases and J shed 2 bases, with 16 bases lying between them. Germline loops: CDR1 SGHAT, CDR2 FQNNGV. CDR3: CASSEPMVGAGANVLTF. The CDR3 DNA reads as TGTGCCAGCAGCGAGCCCATGGTTGGAGCTGGGGCCAACGTCCTGACTTTC.

In this sample, this clonotype turned up once. The chain combines TRBV15 with TRBJ2-3; no definite D call. Trimming stripped 5 bases from V and 6 bases from J, with 6 bases between. From germline, CDR1 is LNHNV and CDR2 YYDKDF (reference sequence). The CDR3 loop spans 11 amino acids. In nucleotides, the CDR3 is TGTGCCACCAGCCGAGCGGATACGCAGTATTTT. Its translation is CATSRADTQYF.

A few counts support this clonotype. The chain has TRBV20-1 and TRBJ2-5; D call uncertain. This CDR3 region has 13 residues. Germline CDR1 reads DFQATT; CDR2 reads SNEGSKA (reference sequence). V dropped 3 bases and J dropped 2 bases, with 10 bases sitting between them. The CDR3 coding sequence is TGCAGTGCTAGGCGGCTAGGTCAAGAGACCCAGTACTTC. Translated: CSARRLGQETQYF.

The V call is TRBV5-1, the J call TRBJ1-1; D is unclear. Germline lookup yields CDR1 SGHRS and CDR2 YFSETQ. The CDR3 totals 11 residues. Trimming removed 0 bases at V and 8 bases at J, with 5 bases between. The CDR3 DNA follows: TGCGCCAGCAGCTTGGACAGAGAAGCTTTCTTT. Encoded protein: CASSLDREAFF.

This clonotype was counted between two and nine times. This rearrangement joins TRBV7-3 to TRBJ2-1; the D gene is possibly TRBD2 (6 bases). Germline V CDR1 and CDR2: SGHTA, FQGTGA. Trimming stripped 5 bases from V and 5 bases from J, with 22 bases between. The CDR3 has 17 residues. The DNA for the CDR3 is TGTGCCAGCAGCACCGCACTACTTGGGGGGATCGACAATGAGCAGTTCTTC. This encodes CASSTALLGGIDNEQFF.

This clonotype was counted between two and nine times. This chain connects TRBV12-3 or TRBV12-4 to TRBJ1-3; D call uncertain. V lost 7 bases to trimming and J lost 4 bases, with 11 bases between them. The CDR3 loop spans 13 amino acids. For the CDR3, the DNA is TGTGCCAGCACCCGGCATAGAGGAAACACCATATATTTT. Its protein product is CASTRHRGNTIYF.

This clonotype was picked up a small number of times. V gene TRBV7-8 combines with J gene TRBJ2-7; 10 nucleotides match TRBD1. Germline CDR1 is SGHVS and CDR2 is FQNEAQ. This CDR3 has 15 residues. V lost 2 bases and J lost 4; bases outside the gene matches: 5. CDR3 residues: CASSLRSGQGYEQYF. In nucleotides, the CDR3 is TGTGCCAGCAGCTTAAGGTCGGGACAGGGGTACGAGCAGTACTTC.

Many counts were recorded for this clonotype. This chain links TRBV24-1 with TRBJ2-2; D is unclear. Trimming cost V 9 bases and J 4 bases, with 11 bases left between them. Germline V CDR1 and CDR2: KGHDR, SFDVKD. The CDR3 has 13 residues. CDR3 DNA sequence: TGTGCCACCGCTCAACTCGGCACCGGGGAGCTGTTTTTT. Its protein product is CATAQLGTGELFF.

V is TRBV7-2 and J is TRBJ1-1; D not certain. Germline V gene lookup returns CDR1 SGHTA and CDR2 FQGNSA. The CDR3 covers 13 residues. The V end lost 3 bases, the J end lost 8 bases, and 13 bases lay between the germline ends. This CDR3 reads CASSLELRKEAFF. CDR3 coding DNA: TGTGCCAGCAGCTTGGAGTTGCGGAAAGAAGCTTTCTTT.

This clonotype came up many times. V is TRBV11-3 and J is TRBJ2-1; 7 positions match TRBD1. Germline assignment: CDR1 SGHNT and CDR2 YENEEA. The CDR3 length is 13 residues. J gave up 10 bases and V 3 bases, and 6 bases lay outside the gene matches. This CDR3 reads CASSLDRTREQFF. The CDR3 DNA is TGTGCCAGCAGCTTGGACAGGACGAGGGAGCAGTTCTTC.

This clonotype was observed at least ten times. The J gene is TRBJ2-1, the V gene TRBV2; D remains ambiguous. Germline CDR1 reads SNHLY; CDR2 reads FYNNEI. The CDR3 sequence is 13 residues long. The ends were cut back, 3 bases at V and 10 bases at J, with 13 bases in the middle. CDR3 nucleotides: TGTGCCAGCAGTGAGAATCAGAATTGGGAGCAGTTCTTC. Its translation is CASSENQNWEQFF. Together with reference TRBV2 and TRBJ2-1, the CDR3 gives the full variable domain: EPEVTQTPSHQVTQMGQEVILRCVPISNHLYFYWYRQILGQKVEFLVSFYNNEISEKSEIFDDQFSVERPDGSNFTLKIRSTKLEDSAMYFCASSENQNWEQFFGPGTRLTVL.

About this clonotype itself: At one end, the junction sequence differs from germline, possibly due to a read error. The rearrangement links TRBV20-1 to TRBJ2-3; a possible D gene is TRBD2 (5 bases). The CDR3 consists of 15 residues. CDR1 DFQATT and CDR2 SNEGSKA come from the germline V gene (reference sequence). The CDR3 region is CSTRDFGGPTDTQYF. The CDR3 DNA reads TGCAGTACTAGAGATTTCGGCGGACCCACAGATACGCAGTATTTT.

This clonotype came up many times. J is TRBJ2-1 and V is TRBV25-1; D unresolved. Looked up from germline, CDR1 is MGHDK and CDR2 is SYGVNS. The CDR3 consists of 16 residues. The V and J ends lost 3 bases and 0 bases respectively, with 12 bases between them. The chain's CDR3 is CASSDVRLASYNEQFF. The CDR3 nucleotides are TGTGCCAGCAGTGACGTCAGGTTGGCCTCCTACAATGAGCAGTTCTTC.

This clonotype was recorded at least ten times. The rearrangement links TRBV30 to TRBJ1-1, with D tentatively TRBD1 (6 bases). The ends were cut back, 3 bases at V and 5 bases at J, with 10 bases in the middle. Germline values: CDR1 GTSNPN, CDR2 SVGIG (reference sequence). The CDR3 loop spans 12 amino acids. The CDR3 nucleotides read TGTGCCTGGAGGCCAGGGGAAACTGAAGCTTTCTTT. It is translated as CAWRPGETEAFF.

This clonotype was counted only a few times. J is TRBJ1-5 and V is TRBV30, with a tentative D call TRBD1 (6 bases). Germline V gene data show CDR1 as GTSNPN and CDR2 as SVGIG (reference sequence). CDR3 length: 13 residues. V lost 3 bases, J lost 5 bases, and 11 bases lay in between. As DNA, the CDR3 is TGTGCCTGGAGCAGGGGCGGCGATCAGCCCCAGCATTTT. As protein: CAWSRGGDQPQHF.

This clonotype was counted between two and nine times. This chain uses TRBV27 with TRBJ2-5; D uncertain. This CDR3 is built from 13 residues. V was clipped by 5 bases and J by 5 bases, with 12 bases between them. Germline V gene lookup returns CDR1 MNHEY and CDR2 SMNVEV (reference sequence). The DNA of the CDR3 is TGTGCCAGCAGTACGGGCCCACTGGAGACCCAGTACTTC. This codes for CASSTGPLETQYF.

The sample holds a few counts of this clonotype. This rearrangement joins TRBV29-1 to TRBJ2-1; D call uncertain. Trimming removed 4 bases from V and 0 bases from J, with 10 bases in between. CDR1 and CDR2 from the germline V gene are SQVTM and ANQGSEA. The CDR3 loop spans 14 amino acids. The CDR3 region is CSVVSISSYNEQFF. The CDR3 nucleotides are TGCAGCGTTGTGTCTATCAGCTCCTACAATGAGCAGTTCTTC.

The genes are TRBV30 and TRBJ2-5; TRBD2 matches at 14 bases. CDR3 length: 16 amino acids. Germline CDR1 is GTSNPN and CDR2 is SVGIG (reference sequence). J lost 5 bases, V lost 3 bases, and 8 bases had no gene match. The CDR3 sequence: CAWSWTSGGFVETQYF. The CDR3 DNA reads as TGTGCCTGGAGCTGGACTAGCGGGGGGTTCGTGGAGACCCAGTACTTC.

This clonotype was observed a handful of times. The rearrangement links TRBV12-3 or TRBV12-4 to TRBJ2-3; D call uncertain. V lost 5 bases and J 7 bases, leaving 10 bases between the germline ends. The CDR3 runs 12 residues. CDR3: CASSPHSYTQYF. In DNA, the CDR3 is TGTGCCAGCAGTCCCCACAGTTATACGCAGTATTTT.

The gene calls are TRBV3-1 and TRBJ1-5; D is possibly TRBD1 (6 bases). This CDR3 spans 13 amino acids. CDR1 and CDR2 from the germline V gene are LGHDT and YNNKEL (reference sequence). Trimming pared 0 bases from V and 7 bases from J, leaving 7 bases between. CDR3 nucleotide sequence: TGTGCCAGCAGCCAAGATACAGGGCAGCCCCAGCATTTT. It is translated as CASSQDTGQPQHF. Supplemented by reference TRBV3-1 and TRBJ1-5, the full variable domain reads DTAVSQTPKYLVTQMGNDKSIKCEQNLGHDTMYWYKQDSKKFLKIMFSYNNKELIINETVPNRFSPKSPDKAHLNLHINSLELGDSAVYFCASSQDTGQPQHFGDGTRLSIL.

This clonotype was found many times. The V call is TRBV7-2, the J call TRBJ2-2, with TRBD1 as a possible D gene (6 bases). Germline-derived CDR1 and CDR2 are SGHTA and FQGNSA. The CDR3 is made up of 14 amino acids. Trimming left V 9 bases short and J 0 bases short, with 11 bases between. In nucleotides, the CDR3 is TGTGCCAGTAACAGGGTTGCGAACACCGGGGAGCTGTTTTTT. Residues: CASNRVANTGELFF.

Only a few counts were recorded for this clonotype. The CDR3 reads CSATRRAPNSNQPQHF. CDR3 DNA sequence: TGCAGTGCCACTAGGAGGGCGCCAAATAGCAATCAGCCCCAGCATTTT. This sequence joins TRBV20-1 and TRBJ1-5; D is undetermined. Germline V CDR1 and CDR2: DFQATT, SNEGSKA (reference sequence). Trimming took off 6 bases at V and 0 bases at J, with 18 bases between the two ends. This CDR3 has 16 amino acids.

This clonotype occurred many times. The J gene is TRBJ2-1, the V gene TRBV7-9; 7 bases fit TRBD1. Germline V gene sequence: CDR1 SEHNR, CDR2 FQNEAQ (reference sequence). CDR3 size: 16 residues. V lost 4 bases, J lost 2 bases, and 8 bases stayed unmatched. The CDR3: CASSSNRGPPYNEQFF. The CDR3 DNA sequence: TGTGCCAGCAGCTCTAACAGGGGTCCCCCCTACAATGAGCAGTTCTTC.

The DNA for the CDR3 is TGTGCCAGCAGGCGGGGGCTCAGGGGGTCTGGAAACACCATATATTTT. Translating gives CASRRGLRGSGNTIYF. J is TRBJ1-3 and V is TRBV6-5; TRBD1 agrees at 7 bases. The trim removed 6 bases at V and 1 base at J, leaving 9 bases unmatched. The CDR3 totals 16 residues. Germline CDR1 is MNHEY and CDR2 is SVGAGI.

Many counts were recorded for this clonotype. The chain uses TRBV7-8 and TRBJ2-7; D possibly matches TRBD1 or TRBD2 (5 bases each). CDR1 SGHVS and CDR2 FQNEAQ come from the germline V gene. The CDR3 consists of 14 residues. V shed 6 bases and J shed 2 bases, with 14 bases lying between them. Written as DNA, the CDR3 is TGTGCCAGCAGTGGGGACGGACTTACCTACGAGCAGTACTTC. It yields the protein CASSGDGLTYEQYF.

The chain is built from TRBV6-1 and TRBJ1-6; 8 bases map to TRBD1. From germline, CDR1 is MNHNS and CDR2 SASEGT. V shed 7 bases and J 8 bases; nucleotides not matched to a gene: 10. The CDR3 is made up of 15 amino acids. The CDR3, as DNA: TGTGCCAGCAAATCCGGGACAGGCGGTGATTCACCCCTCCACTTT. Protein product: CASKSGTGGDSPLHF.

This chain connects TRBV18 to TRBJ2-1, with D perhaps matching TRBD2 (6 bases). The CDR3 is 14 residues long. V was shortened by 0 bases and J by 8 bases, with 11 bases between the two germline ends. CDR1 is KGHSH, CDR2 LQKENI, per germline. CDR3 amino acids: CASSPPGGSDEQFF. The CDR3 DNA sequence: TGTGCCAGCTCACCACCTGGGGGGTCGGATGAGCAGTTCTTC. The whole variable domain, remainder taken from reference TRBV18 and TRBJ2-1, is NAGVMQNPRHLVRRRGQEARLRCSPMKGHSHVYWYRQLPEEGLKFMVYLQKENIIDESGMPKERFSAEFPKEGPSILRIQQVVRGDSAAYFCASSPPGGSDEQFFGPGTRLTVL.

The genes are TRBV30 and TRBJ2-7, with 7 bases that match TRBD1. This CDR3 contains 13 residues. Losses at the gene ends were 5 bases for V and 5 bases for J; bases not matched to a gene: 9. Per the germline V gene, CDR1 is GTSNPN and CDR2 is SVGIG (reference sequence). As DNA, the CDR3 is TGTGCCTGGTCTCAGGGGGATTTTAACGAGCAGTACTTC. It specifies CAWSQGDFNEQYF.